These 14 T cell receptor beta chains were all obtained from the same sample, sequenced in a study of human T cells and chemical hapten exposure. TCRdb ran MiXCR on the RACE reads and lists one entry per CDR3 protein. Of around 130,000 distinct CDR3 sequences detected, approximately 9.1% appear once; the ten largest clones hold approximately 1.6%. Noted time point: healthy volunteer bleed at 2 weeks. Whole blood, unfractionated, served as the material for total RNA extraction. The sequenced sample consisted of whole blood. All receptors derive from a male donor in good health. Some clones in this sample may be carry-over from other donors' samples.

The genes are TRBV19 and TRBJ1-5, with no clear D. Trimming took off 3 bases at V and 0 bases at J, with 9 bases between the two ends. There are 15 residues in the CDR3. Germline CDR1 reads LNHDA; CDR2 reads SQIVND (reference sequence). CDR3 amino acids: CASSIAGVSNQPQHF. In DNA form, the CDR3 reads TGTGCCAGTAGTATTGCCGGAGTTAGCAATCAGCCCCAGCATTTT.

The V gene is TRBV12-3 or TRBV12-4, the J gene TRBJ1-3, with D uncertain. Trimming shortened V by 6 bases and J by 0 bases, and 12 bases separated the two germline ends. The CDR3 contains 15 residues. For the CDR3, the DNA is TGTGCCAGCAGCCTGGCCATAGACTCTGGAAACACCATATATTTT. This translates into CASSLAIDSGNTIYF.

This clonotype was seen repeatedly, ten times or more. The V and J genes are TRBV29-1 and TRBJ1-2; 9 nucleotides match TRBD1. The CDR3 extends over 16 amino acids. The germline gives CDR1 SQVTM, CDR2 ANQGSEA. The V segment lost 3 bases and the J segment 0 bases; nucleotides outside the gene matches: 8. The chain's CDR3 is CSVDLGQGGTNYGYTF. The CDR3 coding sequence is TGCAGCGTTGACCTGGGACAGGGAGGTACTAACTATGGCTACACCTTC.

The chain couples TRBV6-5 to TRBJ1-1, with 11 bases identical to TRBD1. V lost 2 bases to trimming and J lost 4 bases; unmatched junction nucleotides: 0. The CDR3 spans 14 residues. The germline gives CDR1 MNHEY, CDR2 SVGAGI. CDR3 in amino acids: CASSYGTGGTEAFF. The CDR3 coding sequence is TGTGCCAGCAGTTACGGGACAGGGGGCACTGAAGCTTTCTTT.

This sequence joins TRBV11-2 and TRBJ2-5, with a possible D match to TRBD1 (6 bases). V lost 4 bases and J 1 base, leaving 19 bases between the germline ends. The CDR3 is 17 amino acids. From germline, CDR1 is SGHAT and CDR2 FQNNGV. The CDR3 sequence is CASSWTQGRGTQETQYF. In DNA, the CDR3 is TGTGCCAGCAGCTGGACCCAGGGCAGGGGAACCCAAGAGACCCAGTACTTC.

The chain joins TRBV20-1 to TRBJ2-6; D ambiguous. The CDR3 sequence is 15 residues long. V shed 0 bases and J shed 4 bases, with 10 bases lying between them. Germline CDR1 is DFQATT and CDR2 is SNEGSKA (reference sequence). In DNA form, the CDR3 reads TGCAGTGCTAGAGATCGAGGTACAGGGGCCAACGTCCTGACTTTC. Its protein product is CSARDRGTGANVLTF.

This clonotype has a handful of counts. The chain recombines TRBV19 with TRBJ1-5, with TRBD1 identical over 8 bases. The CDR3 contains 14 residues. The V gene end was trimmed by 4 bases and the J gene end by 6 bases; junction bases not matched to a gene: 5. Germline CDR1 reads LNHDA; CDR2 reads SQIVND (reference sequence). Here the CDR3 DNA reads TGTGCCAGTAGTAGCAGGGGGCAGAGTCAGCCCCAGCATTTT. Residues: CASSSRGQSQPQHF.

The chain couples TRBV12-3 or TRBV12-4 to TRBJ2-1; D tentatively fits TRBD1 or TRBD2 (5 bases each). Trimming shortened V by 6 bases and J by 8 bases, and 20 bases separated the two germline ends. This CDR3 comprises 15 residues. CDR3: CASSLVSGGMDEQFF. The CDR3 bases are TGTGCCAGCAGCTTGGTTAGTGGGGGTATGGATGAGCAGTTCTTC.

J is TRBJ1-2 and V is TRBV7-2; no clear D gene. CDR1 SGHTA and CDR2 FQGNSA come from the germline V gene. The length of the CDR3 is 13 residues. V was shortened by 0 bases and J by 6 bases, with 8 bases between the two germline ends. The CDR3 DNA sequence: TGTGCCAGCAGCTTAGCTTTGGCAGATGGCTACACCTTC. Translated: CASSLALADGYTF.

The rearrangement uses TRBV29-1 and TRBJ2-1; the D gene is possibly TRBD2 (5 bases). Germline CDR1 is SQVTM and CDR2 is ANQGSEA. V was trimmed by 4 bases and J by 9 bases, leaving 10 bases between them. The CDR3 sequence is 11 residues long. CDR3 amino acids: CSVGDRGEQFF. The CDR3 region has the DNA TGCAGCGTTGGAGATCGGGGTGAGCAGTTCTTC.

This clonotype was observed at least ten times. CDR3 amino acids: CASSLVALAVETQYF. The CDR3 DNA is TGTGCCAGCAGCCTGGTCGCACTAGCGGTGGAGACCCAGTACTTC. The genes are TRBV7-8 and TRBJ2-5; 8 nucleotides line up with TRBD2. The V gene's germline CDR1 is SGHVS and CDR2 FQNEAQ. The CDR3 is 15 residues long. V was pared by 5 bases and J by 5 bases, with 10 bases of the junction left unmatched.

A note on this clonotype: One end of the junction does not line up with germline, which may come from a read error. V usage is TRBV7-2 and J usage is TRBJ2-7; 12 bases fit TRBD2. This CDR3 contains 15 residues. From germline, CDR1 is SGHTA and CDR2 FQGNSA. CDR3 nucleotide sequence: TGTGTCAGCAGCCATGGACTAGCGGGGACCTACGAGCAGTACTTC. Residues: CVSSHGLAGTYEQYF.

This clonotype was recorded a few times. The chain is built from TRBV19 and TRBJ2-7; D not certain. This CDR3 has 15 amino acids. Germline V CDR1 and CDR2: LNHDA, SQIVND (reference sequence). V dropped 7 bases and J dropped 2 bases, with 18 bases sitting between them. The CDR3 DNA follows: TGTGCCAGTACCGAACATGGGCTTGGGCCCTACGAGCAGTACTTC. It yields the protein CASTEHGLGPYEQYF.

The chain carries TRBV12-3 or TRBV12-4 and TRBJ2-1; tentative D call: TRBD2 (7 bases). Deletions cut 1 base from V and 3 bases from J, with 10 bases between. This CDR3 spans 15 amino acids. CDR3 protein: CASSLEGGVYNEQFF. The CDR3 nucleotides read TGTGCCAGCAGTTTAGAGGGGGGGGTCTACAATGAGCAGTTCTTC.